This T cell receptor beta chain was recovered during a study of T cell repertoires in cytomegalovirus infection. As for this clonotype: What it binds is not known.

The V gene's germline CDR1 is KGHDR and CDR2 SFDVKD. The CDR3 is 14 amino acids. The ends were cut back, 7 bases at V and 0 bases at J, with 11 bases in the middle. MiXCR was run by TCRdb on the reads, yielding one entry per CDR3 protein. This sample carries around 900,000 distinct CDR3 sequences, approximately 31% of them seen once, and the ten largest clones take roughly 13%. The sequence came from a human donor in good health (CMV status not recorded). Some clones in this sample may be carry-over from other donors' samples. The J gene is TRBJ1-1, the V gene TRBV24-1; no firm D call. The sample here was cultured CD8+ T cells from PBMCs, taken from culture after CMV antigen stimulation. CDR3 sequence reads: CATRGREMNTEAFF. The CDR3 DNA reads TGTGCCACCAGGGGTAGGGAGATGAACACTGAAGCTTTCTTT.